The source of this T cell receptor beta chain is a study of cytomegalovirus exposure and HLA in healthy donors. General study findings and limits: Among the sequence variants, a highly shared cluster was likely an artifact of sequencing.

This CDR3 has 17 amino acids. CDR1 and CDR2 (germline): SGHNT, YYREEE (reference sequence). V lost 4 bases to trimming and J lost 8 bases; unmatched junction nucleotides: 15. This PCR relied on a set of 60 Vbeta primers and 13 Jbeta primers. Profiled with immunoSEQ multiplex PCR; TCRdb holds only in-frame clones, not every one. The repertoire holds about 110,000 clones, with approximately 84% as singletons. A word on this clone: Antigen specificity is unknown.

The sequenced sample was PBMCs. The chain uses TRBV5-4 and TRBJ2-1; 10 bases match TRBD2. This receptor was obtained from a man aged 30-40 years in good health and CMV-seronegative. The CDR3 sequence is CASSKRPWSSGGDEQFF. In DNA form, the CDR3 reads TGTGCCAGCAGCAAGCGCCCGTGGTCGAGCGGGGGGGATGAGCAGTTCTTC.